This is a list of T cell receptor beta chains from one sample in a study of cytomegalovirus exposure and HLA in healthy donors. TCRdb keeps only in-frame clones here, not all; method: immunoSEQ multiplex PCR. In the table there are about 72,000 clones, 75% to 85% of which are singletons. What was sequenced was PBMCs. The receptors shown here come from a man aged 35 to 55 in good health and CMV-seronegative. The CDR3 runs from the conserved cysteine through the conserved F or W. The D gene is left open where the match is weak. Some rows have no size entry. The others give once, few or many, or a class for an expanded clone.

V gene	D gene	J gene	clone size	CDR3 protein	CDR3 DNA
TRBV5-6	TRBD2	TRBJ2-1	.	CASSTSGTSRAYNEQFF	TGTGCCAGCAGCACTTCCGGGACTAGCCGTGCCTACAATGAGCAGTTCTTC
TRBV28	TRBD1	TRBJ2-5	once	CASSPGQAQETQYF	TGTGCCAGCTCGCCGGGACAGGCACAAGAGACTCAGTACTTC
TRBV27	.	TRBJ1-1	few	CASSLSKVTEAFF	TGTGCCAGCAGTTTATCGAAAGTAACGGAGGCTTTCTTT
TRBV6-5	.	TRBJ2-7	few	CASSYSYDSPYEQYF	TGTGCCAGCAGTTACTCGTACGACTCCCCCTACGAGCAGTACTTC
TRBV7-2	.	TRBJ2-7	.	CASSSPTTYEQYF	TGTGCCAGCAGCTCGCCGACTACCTACGAGCAGTACTTC
TRBV18	.	TRBJ1-5	.	CASSPPAQGSLYQPQHF	TGTGCCAGCTCACCACCGGCTCAGGGGTCATTGTATCAGCCCCAGCATTTT
TRBV19	TRBD1	TRBJ1-6	.	CASRGTGDMSPLHF	TGTGCCAGTAGGGGGACAGGGGATATGTCACCCCTCCACTTT
TRBV5-1	TRBD1	TRBJ1-1	.	CASSLEGQREAFF	TGCGCCAGCAGCTTGGAGGGACAGCGTGAAGCTTTCTTT
TRBV6-5	TRBD1	TRBJ2-2	.	CATVRDRPNTGELFF	TGTGCCACCGTCCGGGACAGACCGAACACCGGGGAGCTGTTTTTT
TRBV9	TRBD1	TRBJ1-4	.	CARSRGGAAVGEKLFF	TGTGCCCGCAGCAGGGGGGGCGCCGCTGTAGGTGAAAAACTGTTTTTT
TRBV10-1	.	TRBJ1-6	.	CASSPIRNSPLHF	TGCGCCAGCAGCCCGATCAGGAATTCACCCCTCCACTTT
TRBV28	.	TRBJ1-5	.	CASSLTVRAQHF	TGTGCCAGCAGTTTAACGGTCCGGGCCCAGCATTTT
TRBV30	TRBD1	TRBJ2-2	.	CAWSVWGTAHTGELFF	TGTGCCTGGAGTGTATGGGGGACAGCACACACCGGGGAGCTGTTTTTT
TRBV5-6	.	TRBJ1-2	.	CASSGENPLWFGYTF	TGTGCCAGCAGCGGGGAGAACCCGCTTTGGTTTGGCTACACCTTC
TRBV11-2	.	TRBJ1-4	.	CASSFRGEKLFF	TGTGCCAGCAGCTTCCGAGGAGAAAAACTGTTTTTT
TRBV6-1	TRBD1	TRBJ1-3	.	CASSRDRVSGNTIYF	TGTGCCAGCAGCCGGGACAGGGTATCAGGAAACACCATATATTTT
TRBV5-6	.	TRBJ2-7	few	CASSLTVKCEQYF	TGTGCCAGCAGCTTGACAGTCAAATGCGAGCAGTACTTC
TRBV5-5	.	TRBJ2-7	.	CASRIGQLSCEQYF	TGTGCCAGCAGAATCGGACAGCTTTCCTGCGAGCAGTACTTC
TRBV4-1	TRBD1	TRBJ1-2	.	CASSQTGSGYGYTF	TGCGCCAGCAGCCAGACAGGGAGCGGGTATGGCTACACCTTC
TRBV5-8	.	TRBJ1-5	few	CASSLGLDGNQPQHF	TGTGCCAGCAGCTTGGGACTGGATGGCAATCAGCCCCAGCATTTT
TRBV6-1	.	TRBJ2-7	.	CASKAASSYEQYF	TGTGCCAGCAAAGCGGCGAGCTCCTACGAGCAGTACTTC
TRBV7-6	TRBD1	TRBJ2-3	.	CASSLGTGEMAVAFTDTQYF	TGTGCCAGCAGCCTGGGGACAGGGGAGATGGCAGTTGCCTTCACAGATACGCAGTATTTT
TRBV5-5	.	TRBJ2-7	.	CASSLRGRTLPYEQYF	TGTGCCAGCAGCCTCCGGGGAAGGACGCTCCCCTACGAGCAGTACTTC
TRBV4-1	.	TRBJ1-5	.	CASSQDFEGVPYQPQHF	TGCGCCAGCAGCCAAGATTTTGAGGGAGTCCCCTATCAGCCCCAGCATTTT
TRBV6-1	.	TRBJ1-1	.	CASSGYPNLGTEAFF	TGTGCCAGCAGTGGATATCCGAACCTCGGGACTGAAGCTTTCTTT
TRBV2	.	TRBJ1-5	few	CASSVRQSNQPQHF	TGTGCCAGCAGTGTGCGACAGAGCAATCAGCCCCAGCATTTT
TRBV9	.	TRBJ2-7	once	CASSVEVTFDEQYF	TGTGCCAGCAGCGTAGAGGTGACATTCGACGAGCAGTACTTC
TRBV5-1	.	TRBJ2-3	once	CASSLASTDTQYF	TGCGCCAGCAGCTTAGCTAGCACAGATACGCAGTATTTT
TRBV5-1	.	TRBJ2-3	.	CASSLGRGLSTDTQYF	TGCGCCAGCAGCTTGGGGCGGGGGCTAAGCACAGATACGCAGTATTTT
TRBV20-1	.	TRBJ2-3	.	CSARTQSTQYF	TGCAGTGCAAGGACTCAAAGTACGCAGTATTTT
TRBV7-2	TRBD1	TRBJ1-1	few	CASTRQGINTEAFF	TGTGCCAGCACCCGACAGGGGATAAACACTGAAGCTTTCTTT
TRBV5-8	TRBD1	TRBJ2-7	.	CASSLPGTGSSYEQYF	TGTGCCAGCAGCCTTCCCGGGACAGGGAGCTCCTACGAGCAGTACTTC
TRBV18	TRBD1	TRBJ1-6	.	CASSTRGQGSSPLHF	TGTGCCAGCTCAACCCGGGGACAGGGATCTTCACCCCTCCACTTT
TRBV7-2	TRBD1	TRBJ1-2	.	CASSPRTGSDGYTF	TGTGCCAGCAGCCCGCGGACAGGGTCTGATGGCTACACCTTC
TRBV7-2	.	TRBJ2-3	.	CASSTFRDTRTDTQYF	TGTGCCAGCAGCACCTTCCGGGACACCCGCACAGATACGCAGTATTTT
TRBV5-1	.	TRBJ1-1	.	CASSPNPGANTEAFF	TGCGCCAGCAGCCCCAACCCAGGGGCGAACACTGAAGCTTTCTTT
TRBV6-5	.	TRBJ2-7	.	CASSFLSGSSYEQYF	TGTGCCAGCAGCTTCCTAAGTGGGAGCTCCTACGAGCAGTACTTC
TRBV2	TRBD2	TRBJ2-5	few	CAASKTSGGAVTQYF	TGTGCCGCTAGTAAGACTAGCGGGGGGGCCGTGACCCAGTACTTC
TRBV7-9	.	TRBJ1-6	once	CASSLAESSYNSPLHF	TGTGCCAGCAGCTTAGCGGAGAGCTCCTATAATTCACCCCTCCACTTT
TRBV5-1	.	TRBJ2-5	.	CASSLSTRYQETQYF	TGCGCCAGCAGCTTGTCCACGAGGTACCAAGAGACCCAGTACTTC
TRBV4-2	.	TRBJ1-5	.	CASSEEGLSGPSNQPQHF	TGTGCCAGCAGCGAAGAGGGGCTGTCAGGCCCGAGCAATCAGCCCCAGCATTTT
TRBV6-6	.	TRBJ1-5	.	CASQVRRVSNQPQHF	TGTGCCAGCCAGGTCAGGCGGGTTAGCAATCAGCCCCAGCATTTT
TRBV9	TRBD2	TRBJ2-3	.	CASSVVGSSGGADTQYF	TGTGCCAGCAGCGTAGTGGGCTCTAGCGGGGGCGCAGATACGCAGTATTTT
TRBV27	.	TRBJ1-1	few	CASSLGRVGVNTEAFF	TGTGCCAGCAGTTTGGGGAGGGTAGGGGTGAACACTGAAGCTTTCTTT
TRBV15	TRBD1	TRBJ2-5	.	CATSRSTGEDETQYF	TGTGCCACCAGCAGGTCGACAGGGGAAGACGAGACCCAGTACTTC
TRBV5-6	.	TRBJ1-1	.	CASSLLQGRQAFF	TGTGCCAGCAGCTTGCTCCAGGGGCGTCAAGCTTTCTTT
TRBV5-1	TRBD1	TRBJ2-7	few	CASSLGQGVSAYEQYF	TGCGCCAGCAGCTTGGGACAGGGGGTCAGCGCCTACGAGCAGTACTTC
TRBV11-2	TRBD1	TRBJ1-3	.	CASSSLTGGTGNTIYF	TGTGCCAGCAGCTCACTTACAGGGGGCACTGGAAACACCATATATTTT
TRBV5-1	TRBD1	TRBJ1-2	few	CASSYLTGDGYTF	TGCGCCAGCAGCTACTTGACAGGGGATGGCTACACCTTC
TRBV7-9	.	TRBJ2-5	.	CASSPEGNQYF	TGTGCCAGCAGTCCGGAGGGGAACCAGTACTTC
TRBV28	.	TRBJ1-1	.	CASTIPSGTEAFF	TGTGCCAGCACCATCCCATCGGGGACTGAAGCTTTCTTT
TRBV4-3	TRBD1	TRBJ2-7	few	CASSQSGGNREQYF	TGCGCCAGCAGCCAATCAGGGGGCAATAGGGAGCAGTACTTC
TRBV4-1	TRBD1	TRBJ1-2	.	CASSPTGASTSDGYTF	TGCGCCAGCAGCCCAACAGGGGCGTCGACGTCCGATGGCTACACCTTC
TRBV19	TRBD1	TRBJ1-5	.	CASSFRTGGGVSNQPQHF	TGTGCCAGTAGTTTCCGGACAGGGGGAGGAGTTAGCAATCAGCCCCAGCATTTT
TRBV11-2	.	TRBJ1-1	.	CASSFRMNTEAFF	TGTGCCAGCAGCTTCAGAATGAACACTGAAGCTTTCTTT